The entry that follows covers one T cell receptor (beta chain) sequence. As yet, its antigen is unknown. Autoimmune disease history or systemic immunosuppression barred patients. Profiling relied on immunoSEQ multiplex PCR, and the TCRdb table lists in-frame clones only, not all of them. The table lists some 100,000 clones, approximately 80% of them singletons. The data derive from a study of OX40 agonist ivuxolimab in advanced cancers. Study-wide context: Partial responses were achieved by three patients, of whom one had hepatocellular carcinoma and two had cutaneous melanoma.

The CDR3 loop spans 16 amino acids. The germline CDR1 and CDR2 sequences are SGHRS and YFSETQ. The V end was cut by 0 bases, the J end by 3 bases, with 15 bases between. Study results and caveats: Near-lowest levels of clonal expansion characterized partial responders at 0.1-3.0 mg/kg.

J is TRBJ2-5 and V is TRBV5-1; unclear D gene. This specimen consisted of CD4+ or CD8+ T cells sorted from blood, obtained in a trial of the OX40 agonist ivuxolimab. The receptor's source is an adult with an advanced solid tumor such as melanoma, head and neck, liver or kidney cancer. This CDR3 reads CASSLAAIPGEETQYF. The CDR3 DNA follows: TGCGCCAGCAGCTTGGCCGCCATTCCTGGGGAAGAGACCCAGTACTTC.